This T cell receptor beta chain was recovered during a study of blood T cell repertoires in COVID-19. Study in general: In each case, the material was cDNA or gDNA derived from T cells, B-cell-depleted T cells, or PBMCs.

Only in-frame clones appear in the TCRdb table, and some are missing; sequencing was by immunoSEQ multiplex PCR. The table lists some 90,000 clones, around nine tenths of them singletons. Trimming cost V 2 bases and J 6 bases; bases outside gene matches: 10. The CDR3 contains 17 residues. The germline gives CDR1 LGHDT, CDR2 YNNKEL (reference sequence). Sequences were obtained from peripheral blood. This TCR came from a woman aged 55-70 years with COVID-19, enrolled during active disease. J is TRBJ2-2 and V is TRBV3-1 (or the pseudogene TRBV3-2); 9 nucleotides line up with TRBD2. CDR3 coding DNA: TGTGCCAGCAGCCAAAAGGGAGCGGGGGGCCCTCCCGGGGAGCTGTTTTTT. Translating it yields CASSQKGAGGPPGELFF.